These 17 T cell receptor beta chains share one sample of origin, sequenced in a study of blood T cells in healthy people across ages. PCR was performed a second time for 7 to 11 cycles using a sample-barcoded 5' primer and a J-beta primer mix. One entry per CDR3 protein, called by TCRdb with MiXCR from the 5' RACE reads. The table records about 1,000,000 distinct CDR3 sequences, more than 35% of them present only once. Sequencing used blood. The receptors stem from a woman aged 60-75 years in good health.

V gene TRBV9 combines with J gene TRBJ2-5, with D possibly TRBD1 on 6 matching bases. The ends were cut back, 3 bases at V and 2 bases at J, with 14 bases in the middle. Germline V gives CDR1 SGDLS, CDR2 YYNGEE. This CDR3 region has 15 residues. Written as DNA, the CDR3 is TGTGCCAGCAGCGCCGGGACATTGAAACAAGAGACCCAGTACTTC. Its translation is CASSAGTLKQETQYF.

V usage is TRBV10-3 and J usage is TRBJ2-5; 12 bases map to TRBD2. Germline V lookup: CDR1 ENHRY, CDR2 SYGVKD. The CDR3 has 19 amino acids. V dropped 0 bases and J dropped 5; count of bases not matched to a gene: 13. The CDR3 sequence is CAISESETSGSRLSETQYF. The CDR3 DNA reads TGTGCCATCAGTGAGTCCGAGACTAGCGGGAGTCGGCTGAGTGAGACCCAGTACTTC.

V and J are TRBV7-8 and TRBJ1-1, with 10 bases lining up with TRBD1. Germline V gene lookup returns CDR1 SGHVS and CDR2 FQNEAQ. The CDR3 runs to 17 residues. V was clipped by 5 bases and J by 0 bases; unmatched bases: 9. CDR3 coding DNA: TGTGCCAGCAGCAAGAGGGACAGGGGTATACTGAACACTGAAGCTTTCTTT. Translation gives CASSKRDRGILNTEAFF. Using reference TRBV7-8 and TRBJ1-1 for the parts outside the CDR3, the full variable domain is GAGVSQSPRYKVAKRGQDVALRCDPISGHVSLFWYQQALGQGPEFLTYFQNEAQLDKSGLPSDRFFAERPEGSVSTLKIQRTQQEDSAVYLCASSKRDRGILNTEAFFGQGTRLTVV.

This chain links TRBV9 with TRBJ2-3; the match to TRBD2 covers 9 bases. V dropped 4 bases and J dropped 7; count of bases not matched to a gene: 13. The CDR3 sequence is 16 residues long. Germline CDR1 is SGDLS and CDR2 is YYNGEE. The DNA of the CDR3 is TGTGCCAGCAGCAATCCAGCGGGAGGAAGTTCAAATACGCAGTATTTT. Translated, it gives CASSNPAGGSSNTQYF.

The CDR3 DNA is TGTGCCAGCAGCGTAGCCGGACCGGCTTACGAGCAGTACTTC. Translated: CASSVAGPAYEQYF. The gene calls are TRBV11-2 and TRBJ2-7; D ambiguous. V lost 5 bases to trimming and J lost 4 bases, with 15 bases between them. CDR3 length: 14 residues. Germline loops: CDR1 SGHAT, CDR2 FQNNGV. The full variable domain, completed using reference TRBV11-2 and TRBJ2-7, is EAGVAQSPRYKIIEKRQSVAFWCNPISGHATLYWYQQILGQGPKLLIQFQNNGVVDDSQLPKDRFSAERLKGVDSTLKIQPAKLEDSAVYLCASSVAGPAYEQYFGPGTRLTVT.

This clonotype appeared a few times. The chain recombines TRBV18 with TRBJ1-2; a possible D gene is TRBD1 (6 bases). The germline gives CDR1 KGHSH, CDR2 LQKENI. V was clipped by 4 bases and J by 8 bases, with 14 bases between them. The CDR3 runs to 13 residues. The CDR3 region is CASSLQGAGGYTF. CDR3 nucleotides: TGTGCCAGCTCACTACAGGGAGCGGGAGGCTACACCTTC.

The rearrangement joins TRBV29-1 to TRBJ2-1, with 9 bases fitting TRBD1. V gave up 6 bases and J gave up 8 bases; unmatched junction bases: 8. This CDR3 region has 13 residues. Germline assignment: CDR1 SQVTM and CDR2 ANQGSEA. CDR3 in DNA: TGCAGCGTCCGGGACAGGGAATCCTATGAGCAGTTCTTC. It codes for CSVRDRESYEQFF.

This clonotype was observed many times. This sequence joins TRBV28 and TRBJ2-5; D remains ambiguous. Germline V gene data show CDR1 as MDHEN and CDR2 as SYDVKM. The CDR3 has 11 amino acids. The V and J ends lost 3 bases and 5 bases respectively, with 4 bases between them. The CDR3 sequence is CASSFAETQYF. DNA for the CDR3: TGTGCCAGCAGTTTCGCGGAGACCCAGTACTTC. Full variable domain (outside the CDR3, taken from reference TRBV28 and TRBJ2-5): DVKVTQSSRYLVKRTGEKVFLECVQDMDHENMFWYRQDPGLGLRLIYFSYDVKMKEKGDIPEGYSVSREKKERFSLILESASTNQTSMYLCASSFAETQYFGPGTRLLVL.

This clonotype showed up just a few times. V is TRBV11-2 and J is TRBJ2-5, with 7 bases identical to TRBD1. Near its end, the DNA agrees better with TRBJ2-7, so the J call may be wrong. The germline V gene encodes CDR1 SGHAT and CDR2 FQNNGV. The CDR3 covers 15 residues. The CDR3 DNA sequence: TGTGCCAGCAGCCAGTCCGGACAGGAAACCTACGAGCAGTACTTC. Residues: CASSQSGQETYEQYF.

The chain uses TRBV7-2 and TRBJ1-2; the match to TRBD1 covers 7 bases. Looked up from germline, CDR1 is SGHTA and CDR2 is FQGNSA. V gave up 5 bases and J gave up 7 bases; unmatched junction bases: 10. The CDR3 has 14 residues. The CDR3 here is CASSPGTVGGGYTF. The CDR3 DNA is TGTGCCAGCAGCCCCGGGACAGTCGGAGGTGGCTACACCTTC.

This clonotype came up a few times. The J gene is TRBJ2-3, the V gene TRBV6-5; 9 nucleotides match TRBD2. The V and J ends lost 8 bases and 0 bases, in that order; junction bases with no gene match: 3. The CDR3 spans 14 residues. CDR1 and CDR2 from the germline V gene are MNHEY and SVGAGI. The CDR3 region has the DNA TGTGCCAGCCGACTAGCGGCCAGCACAGATACGCAGTATTTT. This translates into CASRLAASTDTQYF.

The table lists this clonotype with a count of one. This chain links TRBV9 with TRBJ2-1, with a weak D call TRBD2 (5 bases). Trimming stripped 4 bases from V and 5 bases from J, with 16 bases between. Germline values: CDR1 SGDLS, CDR2 YYNGEE. The CDR3 extends over 15 amino acids. This CDR3 reads CASSRWGVAHNEQFF. CDR3 in DNA: TGTGCCAGCAGCCGATGGGGAGTGGCCCACAATGAGCAGTTCTTC.

The CDR3 here is CSATRPPDTQYF. The CDR3 coding sequence is TGCAGTGCCACTCGGCCCCCAGATACGCAGTATTTT. The chain links TRBV20-1 to TRBJ2-3; D is unresolved. This CDR3 contains 12 residues. Trimming cost V 6 bases and J 4 bases, with 11 bases left between them. Germline CDR1 and CDR2: DFQATT and SNEGSKA (reference sequence).

V usage is TRBV29-1 and J usage is TRBJ1-5; D perhaps matches TRBD1 (5 bases). This CDR3 contains 16 residues. V lost 4 bases to trimming and J lost 0 bases, with 16 bases between them. Per germline, CDR1 SQVTM and CDR2 ANQGSEA. CDR3 sequence: CSVVRDFRNSNQPQHF. The CDR3 region has the DNA TGCAGCGTTGTCAGGGACTTCCGAAATAGCAATCAGCCCCAGCATTTT.

V is TRBV9 and J is TRBJ2-1; possible D gene TRBD2, 5 bases. V shed 4 bases and J shed 4 bases, with 12 bases lying between them. The CDR3 contains 14 residues. CDR1 is SGDLS, CDR2 YYNGEE, per germline. This CDR3 is CASSRQDSYNEQFF. The CDR3 DNA follows: TGTGCCAGCAGCCGCCAGGACTCTTACAATGAGCAGTTCTTC.

This clonotype has only a few counts. This may come from a read error, since a much larger clone is one base off. This chain links TRBV29-1 with TRBJ2-5, with TRBD1 as a possible D gene (6 bases). CDR1 is SQVTM and CDR2 is ANQGSEA in the germline V gene. The CDR3 spans 11 residues. V shed 6 bases and J shed 11 bases, with 16 bases lying between them. The DNA of the CDR3 is TGCAGCGTCGGACGGGACAATGAGCAGTACTTC. As protein: CSVGRDNEQYF.

The V call is TRBV3-1, the J call TRBJ2-5; tentatively, D is TRBD2 (6 bases). The end of the DNA aligns better with TRBJ2-7, so the J call may be wrong. The germline gives CDR1 LGHDT, CDR2 YNNKEL (reference sequence). The CDR3 totals 15 residues. This CDR3 is CASSQAGGTPYEQYF. The DNA for the CDR3 is TGTGCCAGCAGCCAAGCGGGCGGGACTCCCTACGAGCAGTACTTC.